What follows is one T cell receptor (beta chain) and its context. As yet, its antigen is unknown. Sequencing used immunoSEQ multiplex PCR; TCRdb keeps in-frame clones, though not all of them. The sample has some 170,000 clones; around 89% are singletons. This sample is drawn from a study of T cell responses to AZD1222 COVID-19 vaccine. General study findings and limits: Spike-specific TCR breadth and depth grew following two AZD1222 doses. Repertoire sampling happened only post peak T cell response. Females outnumbered males among donors, who were mostly white British; clonal diversity was possibly underestimated. Seropositivity was recorded at baseline in only five to seven AZD1222 recipients.

V was clipped by 0 bases and J by 14 bases; unmatched bases: 5. This CDR3 is 12 amino acids long. The TCR was taken from an adult who received the MenACWY meningococcal vaccine as a control. The source was peripheral blood, collected 28 days after the second dose of the MenACWY control vaccine. The chain carries TRBV5-3 and TRBJ2-1; 7 bases map to TRBD2. TRBV5-3 falls under the ORF class, with uncertain function. The DNA for the CDR3 is TGTGCCAGAAGCTTGGGCGGGACTACAAAGTTCTTC. Translating gives CARSLGGTTKFF.